The 3 T cell receptor beta chains below were found in one sample sequenced in a study of beta chain features in type 1 diabetes. All of the isolated RNA was reverse transcribed, so expressed TCRB transcripts were sequenced. Assay: immunoSEQ multiplex PCR; the TCRdb copy retains only in-frame clones and omits some. The data show 300,000 to 400,000 clones, with 11% seen just once and 0.015% to 0.02% held by the top ten. Sequencing was done on a sample of naive CD4+ T cells from blood. These receptors originate from a woman in her 30s in good health.

Only a few counts were recorded for this clone. The gene calls are TRBV14 and TRBJ2-1; the match to TRBD2 covers 9 bases. The length of the CDR3 is 15 residues. Germline V gene lookup returns CDR1 SGHDN and CDR2 FVKESK. The V gene end was trimmed by 0 bases and the J gene end by 10 bases; junction bases not matched to a gene: 7. CDR3 sequence reads: CASSQERGRAGEQFF. The CDR3 DNA is TGTGCCAGCAGCCAAGAGCGCGGGAGGGCAGGAGAGCAGTTCTTC. The whole variable domain, remainder taken from reference TRBV14 and TRBJ2-1, is EAGVTQFPSHSVIEKGQTVTLRCDPISGHDNLYWYRRVMGKEIKFLLHFVKESKQDESGMPNNRFLAERTGGTYSTLKVQPAELEDSGVYFCASSQERGRAGEQFFGPGTRLTVL.

The V gene is TRBV7-3, the J gene TRBJ2-1; 10 nucleotides match TRBD2. The CDR3 has 15 residues. Germline-derived CDR1 and CDR2 are SGHTA and FQGTGA. Trimming took 0 bases from V and 6 from J; bases not matched to a gene: 2. This chain's CDR3 is CASSLTAGGRNEQFF. The CDR3 bases are TGTGCCAGCAGCTTAACAGCGGGAGGGCGCAATGAGCAGTTCTTC.

This clone was seen a few times. This sequence joins TRBV9 and TRBJ1-1; 7 bases agree with TRBD1. This CDR3 is built from 13 residues. Germline V gene lookup returns CDR1 SGDLS and CDR2 YYNGEE. The V segment lost 3 bases and the J segment 5 bases; nucleotides outside the gene matches: 4. The CDR3 DNA sequence: TGTGCCAGCAGCGACGTCAGGGGGACTGAAGCTTTCTTT. Translation: CASSDVRGTEAFF.